This T cell receptor beta chain came from a study of blood T cell repertoires in COVID-19. This CDR3 has 16 residues. V shed 0 bases and J shed 6 bases, with 18 bases lying between them. Germline CDR1 KGHSH, CDR2 LQKENI. Only in-frame clones appear in the TCRdb table, and some are missing; sequencing was by immunoSEQ multiplex PCR. Of 350,000 to 500,000 clones in the sample, over 75% were seen once. V and J are TRBV18 and TRBJ2-7, with D tentatively TRBD1 (5 bases). What was sequenced was PBMCs or T cells enriched from blood (not recorded which). The receptor was isolated from a woman aged 18-29 years who had been exposed to COVID-19. In nucleotides, the CDR3 is TGTGCCAGCTCACCACCGTCCTATTCAGGGCGCGCCGAGCAGTACTTC. This codes for CASSPPSYSGRAEQYF. The variable domain in full, with the rest retrieved from reference TRBV18 and TRBJ2-7, is NAGVMQNPRHLVRRRGQEARLRCSPMKGHSHVYWYRQLPEEGLKFMVYLQKENIIDESGMPKERFSAEFPKEGPSILRIQQVVRGDSAAYFCASSPPSYSGRAEQYFGPGTRLTVT.